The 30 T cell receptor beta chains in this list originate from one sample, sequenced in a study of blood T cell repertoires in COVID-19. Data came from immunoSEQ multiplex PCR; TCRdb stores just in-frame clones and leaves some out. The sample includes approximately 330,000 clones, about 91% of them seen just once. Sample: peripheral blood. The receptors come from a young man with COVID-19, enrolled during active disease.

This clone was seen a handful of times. The CDR3 region has the DNA TGTGCCAGCAGTTTCTCGGGACACCGCCAAGAGACCCAGTACTTC. Its protein product is CASSFSGHRQETQYF. This chain joins TRBV28 and TRBJ2-5, with D perhaps matching TRBD1 (6 bases). The CDR3 loop spans 15 amino acids. V was cut by 3 bases and J by 1 base, with 12 bases left in between. Germline assignment: CDR1 MDHEN and CDR2 SYDVKM.

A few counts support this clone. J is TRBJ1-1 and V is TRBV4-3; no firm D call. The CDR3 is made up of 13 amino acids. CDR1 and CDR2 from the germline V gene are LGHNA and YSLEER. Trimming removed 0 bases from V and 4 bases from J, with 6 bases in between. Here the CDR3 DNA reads TGCGCCAGCAGCCAAGATCCAGGCACTGAAGCTTTCTTT. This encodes CASSQDPGTEAFF.

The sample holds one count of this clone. CDR3 sequence reads: CASRISGTGAFTGELFF. CDR3 DNA sequence: TGTGCCAGCAGGATATCCGGGACAGGGGCTTTCACCGGGGAGCTGTTTTTT. V and J are TRBV7-3 and TRBJ2-2; 10 bases are a match to TRBD1. The CDR3 runs 17 residues. Germline V gene lookup returns CDR1 SGHTA and CDR2 FQGTGA. Trimming cost V 6 bases and J 4 bases; bases outside gene matches: 11.

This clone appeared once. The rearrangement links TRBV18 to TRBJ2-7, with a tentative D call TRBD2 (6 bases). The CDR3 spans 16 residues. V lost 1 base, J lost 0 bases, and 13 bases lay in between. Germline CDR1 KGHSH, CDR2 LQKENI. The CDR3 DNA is TGTGCCAGCTCACCACGATCTAGCGCTAGCTCCTACGAGCAGTACTTC. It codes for CASSPRSSASSYEQYF. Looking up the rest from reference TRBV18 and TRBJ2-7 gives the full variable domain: NAGVMQNPRHLVRRRGQEARLRCSPMKGHSHVYWYRQLPEEGLKFMVYLQKENIIDESGMPKERFSAEFPKEGPSILRIQQVVRGDSAAYFCASSPRSSASSYEQYFGPGTRLTVT.

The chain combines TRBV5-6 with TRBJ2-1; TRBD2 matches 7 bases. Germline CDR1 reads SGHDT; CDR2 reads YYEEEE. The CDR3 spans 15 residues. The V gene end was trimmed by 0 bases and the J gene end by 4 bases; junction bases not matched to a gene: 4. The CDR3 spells CASSLETGGYNEQFF. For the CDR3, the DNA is TGTGCCAGCAGCTTGGAAACGGGGGGATACAATGAGCAGTTCTTC.

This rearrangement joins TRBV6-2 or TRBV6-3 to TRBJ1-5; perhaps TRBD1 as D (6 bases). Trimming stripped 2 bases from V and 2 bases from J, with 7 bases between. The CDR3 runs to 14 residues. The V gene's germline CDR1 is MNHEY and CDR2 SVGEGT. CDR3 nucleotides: TGTGCCAGCAGTTACGGGGGCGGCAATCAGCCCCAGCATTTT. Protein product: CASSYGGGNQPQHF.

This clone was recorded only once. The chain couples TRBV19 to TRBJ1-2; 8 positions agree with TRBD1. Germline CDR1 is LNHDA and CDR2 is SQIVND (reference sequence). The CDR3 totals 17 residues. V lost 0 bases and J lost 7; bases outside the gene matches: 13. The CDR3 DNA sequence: TGTGCCAGTAGTATAGAAGGACAGGGTGCTACCCGCTTTGGCTACACCTTC. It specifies CASSIEGQGATRFGYTF. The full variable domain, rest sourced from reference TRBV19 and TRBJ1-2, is DGGITQSPKYLFRKEGQNVTLSCEQNLNHDAMYWYRQDPGQGLRLIYYSQIVNDFQKGDIAEGYSVSREKKESFPLTVTSAQKNPTAFYLCASSIEGQGATRFGYTFGSGTRLTVV.

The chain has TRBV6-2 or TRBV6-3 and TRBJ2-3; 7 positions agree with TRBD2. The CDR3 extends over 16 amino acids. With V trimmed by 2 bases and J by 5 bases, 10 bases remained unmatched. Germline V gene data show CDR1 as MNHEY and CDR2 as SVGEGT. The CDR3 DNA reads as TGTGCCAGCAGTTACAGTCCAGCGGGATGGGAAGATACGCAGTATTTT. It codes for CASSYSPAGWEDTQYF.

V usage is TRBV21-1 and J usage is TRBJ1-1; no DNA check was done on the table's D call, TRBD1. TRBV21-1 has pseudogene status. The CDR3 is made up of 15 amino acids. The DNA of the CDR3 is TGTGCCAGCAGCAATACAGGCAGGGCTAACACTGAAGCTTTCTTT. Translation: CASSNTGRANTEAFF.

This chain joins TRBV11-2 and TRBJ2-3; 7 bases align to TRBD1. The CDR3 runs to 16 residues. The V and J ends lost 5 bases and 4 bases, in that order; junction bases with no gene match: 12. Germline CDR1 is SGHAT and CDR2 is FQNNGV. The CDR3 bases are TGTGCCAGCAGCCCCTCTAGAACAGGGGCGGCAGATACGCAGTATTTT. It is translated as CASSPSRTGAADTQYF.

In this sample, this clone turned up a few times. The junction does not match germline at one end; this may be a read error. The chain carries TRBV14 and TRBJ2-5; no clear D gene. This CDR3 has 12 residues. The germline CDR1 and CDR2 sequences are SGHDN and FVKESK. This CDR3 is CASSQDQETQYF. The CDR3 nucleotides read TGTGCCAGCAGCCAAGACCAGGAGACCCAGTACTTC.

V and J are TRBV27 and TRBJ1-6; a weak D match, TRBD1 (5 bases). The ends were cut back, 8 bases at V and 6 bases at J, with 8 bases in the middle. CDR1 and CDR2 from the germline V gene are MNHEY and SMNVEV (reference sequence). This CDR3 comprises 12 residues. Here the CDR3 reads CASGATNSPLHF. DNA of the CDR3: TGTGCCAGCGGGGCCACTAATTCACCCCTCCACTTT.

CDR3 bases: TGTGCCAGCAGTGATGACGGGAGCTATGGCTACACCTTC. Translation gives CASSDDGSYGYTF. V is TRBV2 and J is TRBJ1-2; D not certain. Germline loops: CDR1 SNHLY, CDR2 FYNNEI. The CDR3 consists of 13 residues. V was pared by 3 bases and J by 4 bases, with 9 bases between.

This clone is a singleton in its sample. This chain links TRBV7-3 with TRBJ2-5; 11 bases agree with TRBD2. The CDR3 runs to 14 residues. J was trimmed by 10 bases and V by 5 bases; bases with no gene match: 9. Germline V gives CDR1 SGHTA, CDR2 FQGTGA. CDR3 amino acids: CASSPTSGSRDQYF. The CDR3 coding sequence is TGTGCCAGCAGCCCAACTAGCGGGAGCCGGGACCAGTACTTC.

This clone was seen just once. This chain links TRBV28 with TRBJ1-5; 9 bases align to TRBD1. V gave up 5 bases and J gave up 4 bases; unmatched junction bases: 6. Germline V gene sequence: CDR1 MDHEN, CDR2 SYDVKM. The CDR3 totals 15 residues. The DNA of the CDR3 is TGTGCCAGCAGTACCCCGGACAGGGGTAATCAGCCCCAGCATTTT. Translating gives CASSTPDRGNQPQHF.

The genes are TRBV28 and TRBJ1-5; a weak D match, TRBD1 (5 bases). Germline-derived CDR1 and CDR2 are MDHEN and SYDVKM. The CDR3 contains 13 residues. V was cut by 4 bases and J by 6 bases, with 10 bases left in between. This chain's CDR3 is CASSWVGGQPQHF. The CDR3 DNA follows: TGTGCCAGCAGTTGGGTGGGGGGTCAGCCCCAGCATTTT.

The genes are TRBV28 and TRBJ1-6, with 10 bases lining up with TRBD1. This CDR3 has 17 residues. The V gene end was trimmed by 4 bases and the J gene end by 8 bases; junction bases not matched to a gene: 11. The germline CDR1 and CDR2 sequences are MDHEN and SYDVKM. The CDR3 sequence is CASSSTAGTGVDSPLHF. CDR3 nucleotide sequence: TGTGCCAGCAGTTCAACGGCCGGGACAGGGGTTGATTCACCCCTCCACTTT.

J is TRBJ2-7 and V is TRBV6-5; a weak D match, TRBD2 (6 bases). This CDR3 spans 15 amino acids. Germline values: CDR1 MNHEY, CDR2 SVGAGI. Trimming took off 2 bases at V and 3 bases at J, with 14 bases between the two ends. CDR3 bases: TGTGCCAGCAGTTACAGGCGGGGAGAACTCTACGAGCAGTACTTC. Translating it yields CASSYRRGELYEQYF.

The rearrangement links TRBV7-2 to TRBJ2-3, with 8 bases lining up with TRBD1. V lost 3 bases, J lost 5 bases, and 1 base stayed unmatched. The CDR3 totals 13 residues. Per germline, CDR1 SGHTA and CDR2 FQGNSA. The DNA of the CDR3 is TGTGCCAGCAGCTTCGACAGGGGAGATACGCAGTATTTT. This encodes CASSFDRGDTQYF.

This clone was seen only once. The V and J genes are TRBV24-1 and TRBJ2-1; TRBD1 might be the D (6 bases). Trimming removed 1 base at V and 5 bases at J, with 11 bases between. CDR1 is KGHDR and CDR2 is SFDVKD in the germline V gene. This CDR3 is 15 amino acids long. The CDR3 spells CATSDLGTPNNEQFF. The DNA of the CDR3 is TGTGCCACCAGTGATTTAGGGACACCCAACAATGAGCAGTTCTTC.

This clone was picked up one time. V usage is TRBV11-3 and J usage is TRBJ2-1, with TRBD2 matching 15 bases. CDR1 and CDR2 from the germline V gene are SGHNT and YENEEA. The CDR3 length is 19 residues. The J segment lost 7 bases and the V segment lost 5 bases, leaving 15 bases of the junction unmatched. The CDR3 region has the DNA TGTGCCAGCAGCATCGGGGGTTCGGGACTAGCGGGAGGACTAAATGAGCAGTTCTTC. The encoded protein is CASSIGGSGLAGGLNEQFF.

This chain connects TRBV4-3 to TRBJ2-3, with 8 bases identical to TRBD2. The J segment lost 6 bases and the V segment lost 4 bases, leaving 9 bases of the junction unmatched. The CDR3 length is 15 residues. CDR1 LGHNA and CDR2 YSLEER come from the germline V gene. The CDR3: CASSLRDAGGDTQYF. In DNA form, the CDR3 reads TGCGCCAGCAGCCTCCGGGACGCGGGGGGCGATACGCAGTATTTT.

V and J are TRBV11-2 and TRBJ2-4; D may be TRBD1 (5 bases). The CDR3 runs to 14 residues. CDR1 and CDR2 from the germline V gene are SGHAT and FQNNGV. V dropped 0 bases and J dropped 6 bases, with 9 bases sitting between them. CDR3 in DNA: TGTGCCAGCAGCTTAGATGACAGTTTAAACATTCAGTACTTC. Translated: CASSLDDSLNIQYF. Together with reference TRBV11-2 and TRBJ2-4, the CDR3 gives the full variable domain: EAGVAQSPRYKIIEKRQSVAFWCNPISGHATLYWYQQILGQGPKLLIQFQNNGVVDDSQLPKDRFSAERLKGVDSTLKIQPAKLEDSAVYLCASSLDDSLNIQYFGAGTRLSVL.

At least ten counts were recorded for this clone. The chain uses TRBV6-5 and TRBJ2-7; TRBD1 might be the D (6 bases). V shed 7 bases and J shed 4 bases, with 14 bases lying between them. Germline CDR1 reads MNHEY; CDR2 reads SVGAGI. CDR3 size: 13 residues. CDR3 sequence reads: CASTKQGRYEQYF. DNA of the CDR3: TGTGCCAGCACCAAACAGGGCAGGTACGAGCAGTACTTC.

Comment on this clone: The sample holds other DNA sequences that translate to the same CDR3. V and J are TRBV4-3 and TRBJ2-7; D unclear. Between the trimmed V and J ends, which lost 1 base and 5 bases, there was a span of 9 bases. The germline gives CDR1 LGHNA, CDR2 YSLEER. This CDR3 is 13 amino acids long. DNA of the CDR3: TGCGCCAGCAGCCAAGGGCTAGTCGACGAGCAGTACTTC. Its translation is CASSQGLVDEQYF.

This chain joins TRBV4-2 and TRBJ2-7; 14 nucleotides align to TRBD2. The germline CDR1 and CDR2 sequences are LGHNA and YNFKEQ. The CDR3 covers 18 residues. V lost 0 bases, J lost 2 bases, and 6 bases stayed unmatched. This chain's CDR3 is CASSQDSVGLAGAYEQYF. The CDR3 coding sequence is TGTGCCAGCAGCCAAGATTCAGTGGGACTAGCGGGGGCCTACGAGCAGTACTTC.

CDR3 coding DNA: TGTGCCAGCTCAGGTGACAGGGGGCACATTCCACAGGCCAACGTCCTGACTTTC. Translating gives CASSGDRGHIPQANVLTF. The chain employs TRBV18 and TRBJ2-6; 10 bases map to TRBD1. This CDR3 contains 18 residues. J lost 6 bases, V lost 5 bases, and 13 bases had no gene match. Germline assignment: CDR1 KGHSH and CDR2 LQKENI. Full variable domain (missing parts from reference TRBV18 and TRBJ2-6): NAGVMQNPRHLVRRRGQEARLRCSPMKGHSHVYWYRQLPEEGLKFMVYLQKENIIDESGMPKERFSAEFPKEGPSILRIQQVVRGDSAAYFCASSGDRGHIPQANVLTFGAGSRLTVL.

DNA for the CDR3: TGTGCCATCAGTGAGTCCGTGGCAGGGGGAATTCAGTACTTC. This gives the protein CAISESVAGGIQYF. The chain recombines TRBV10-3 with TRBJ2-4; 7 bases map to TRBD1. J gave up 10 bases and V 0 bases, and 6 bases lay outside the gene matches. The length of the CDR3 is 14 residues. Germline-derived CDR1 and CDR2 are ENHRY and SYGVKD.

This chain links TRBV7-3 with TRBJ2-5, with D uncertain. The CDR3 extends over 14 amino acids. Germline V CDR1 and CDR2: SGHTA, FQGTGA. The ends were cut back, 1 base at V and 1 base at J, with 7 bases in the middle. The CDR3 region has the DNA TGTGCCAGCAGCTTAAATTCGGGCCAAGAGACCCAGTACTTC. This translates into CASSLNSGQETQYF.

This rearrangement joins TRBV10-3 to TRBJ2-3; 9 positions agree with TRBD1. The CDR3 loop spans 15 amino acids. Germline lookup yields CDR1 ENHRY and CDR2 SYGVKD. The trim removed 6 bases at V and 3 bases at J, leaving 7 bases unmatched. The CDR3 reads CAISISGTGTDTQYF. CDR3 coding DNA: TGTGCCATCAGCATTTCCGGGACAGGGACAGATACGCAGTATTTT.